These 8 T cell receptor beta chains were sequenced from one sample in a study of pediatric ulcerative colitis (dated by TCRdb to about 2019). Receptor amplification or capture employed the immunoSEQ multiplex PCR assay. Imported from immuneACCESS, the table was reduced by TCRdb to in-frame sequences with V and J called. These copies leave out some clones; in studies compared against another copy, an unresolved V gene accounts for under half, and the cause of the remainder is not known. This sample is represented by approximately 60,000 clones; 86% of them were singletons. Jointly, the top ten make up approximately 3.4% of the sample. Material for sequencing was blood. These receptors all stem from a boy aged 5-17 years with severe ulcerative colitis.

The chain recombines TRBV4-1 with TRBJ1-3; D is uncertain. In germline, CDR1 is MGHRA, CDR2 YSYEKL. The CDR3 sequence is 14 residues long. V lost 1 base to trimming and J lost 0 bases, with 4 bases between them. This chain's CDR3 is CASSQGSSGNTIYF. For the CDR3, the DNA is TGCGCCAGCAGCCAAGGGAGCTCTGGAAACACCATATATTTT.

J is TRBJ2-5 and V is TRBV7-6, with D tentatively TRBD2 (6 bases). Trimming removed 8 bases from V and 5 bases from J, with 15 bases in between. The germline gives CDR1 SGHVS, CDR2 FNYEAQ. CDR3 size: 13 residues. For the CDR3, the DNA is TGTGCCAGCCGCCTCCAGGCGGGGGAGACCCAGTACTTC. This codes for CASRLQAGETQYF. Full variable domain (outside the CDR3, taken from reference TRBV7-6 and TRBJ2-5): GAGVSQSPRYKVTKRGQDVALRCDPISGHVSLYWYRQALGQGPEFLTYFNYEAQQDKSGLPNDRFSAERPEGSISTLTIQRTEQRDSAMYRCASRLQAGETQYFGPGTRLLVL.

The chain recombines TRBV7-2 with TRBJ2-1, with 10 bases identical to TRBD2. In germline, CDR1 is SGHTA, CDR2 FQGNSA. The CDR3 runs to 15 residues. V gave up 3 bases and J gave up 6 bases; unmatched junction bases: 5. In DNA, the CDR3 is TGTGCCAGCAGCTTTAGCGGGGGGCCCCTCAATGAGCAGTTCTTC. Its translation is CASSFSGGPLNEQFF.

In this sample, this clone turned up once. CDR3 bases: TGTGCCAGCAGTTACTCGGACGTCGGGAATGAAAAACTGTTTTTT. This sequence encodes CASSYSDVGNEKLFF. The chain employs TRBV6-6 and TRBJ1-4; D remains unclear. This CDR3 has 15 residues. V was pared by 0 bases and J by 5 bases, with 10 bases between. Germline-derived CDR1 and CDR2 are MNHNY and SVGAGI (reference sequence).

This clone appeared a single time. The V call is TRBV30, the J call TRBJ2-7, with D tentatively TRBD2 (5 bases). Germline CDR1 GTSNPN, CDR2 SVGIG (reference sequence). The ends were cut back, 0 bases at V and 5 bases at J, with 20 bases in the middle. The CDR3 has 16 residues. CDR3 sequence (DNA): TGTGCCTGGAGTGTACTCGGCATCGAGGGAGCCAACGAGCAGTACTTC. Amino acids: CAWSVLGIEGANEQYF.

The rearrangement joins TRBV5-1 to TRBJ2-1, with no clear D. Trimming took off 0 bases at V and 3 bases at J, with 10 bases between the two ends. Germline CDR1 is SGHRS and CDR2 is YFSETQ. This CDR3 comprises 15 residues. For the CDR3, the DNA is TGCGCCAGCAGCTTGGCTGGGAATGACTACAATGAGCAGTTCTTC. Translation gives CASSLAGNDYNEQFF.

The V and J genes are TRBV16 and TRBJ2-2; D is unresolved. The germline V gene encodes CDR1 KGHSY and CDR2 FQNENV. This CDR3 has 15 residues. Trimming removed 4 bases at V and 0 bases at J, with 9 bases between. DNA of the CDR3: TGTGCCAGCAGCCCCGTGGTGGCGAACACCGGGGAGCTGTTTTTT. It translates to CASSPVVANTGELFF.

This rearrangement joins TRBV5-1 to TRBJ2-2, with a weak D call TRBD2 (5 bases). This CDR3 comprises 14 residues. Looked up from germline, CDR1 is SGHRS and CDR2 is YFSETQ. Trimming removed 2 bases at V and 4 bases at J, with 9 bases between. The CDR3 here is CASSFGGSTGELFF. The CDR3 nucleotides are TGCGCCAGCAGCTTTGGTGGGAGCACCGGGGAGCTGTTTTTT.